This note documents a single TCR beta chain sequence. Antigen: not known. The deep-level immunoSEQ assay was used. As processed by the authors: ImmunoSEQ output held junction-only sequences without quality scores, so filtering differed. Sequenced by immunoSEQ multiplex PCR; TCRdb stores in-frame clones only, minus some. D and trimming come from the DNA, and the V and J calls and clone size come from that table. The table lists about 480,000 clones, roughly 78% of them singletons, with 13% in the top ten. The entry originates in a study of shared clonotypes between healthy human individuals. Findings and limits, study-wide: Expectations were that clonotype sharing among donors would be affected by sequencing depth.

Unsorted samples drew genomic DNA from some 82 million PBMCs. Germline-derived CDR1 and CDR2 are SGHRS and YFSETQ. The CDR3 sequence is 13 residues long. V lost 5 bases and J lost 5; bases outside the gene matches: 6. The sample was PBMCs. The chain recombines TRBV5-1 with TRBJ2-5; TRBD1 matches at 7 bases. The origin of this receptor is a woman in her 40s in good health. Some clones in this sample may be carry-over from other donors' samples. The CDR3 DNA follows: TGCGCCAGCAGAACAGGGGAGTGGGAGACCCAGTACTTC. Its translation is CASRTGEWETQYF.